The 18 T cell receptor beta chains given below trace back to one sample, sequenced in a study of blood T cell repertoires in COVID-19. Sequencing used immunoSEQ multiplex PCR; TCRdb keeps in-frame clones, though not all of them. Here the sample spans roughly 200,000 clones, 86% being singletons. The sequencing sample was made of peripheral blood. Receptors originate from a woman aged 45-65 years with COVID-19, enrolled during active disease.

CDR3 DNA: TGTGCCAGCAGTCCTTCAGGGGGCTCCTACGAGCAGTACGTC. This codes for CASSPSGGSYEQYV. The rearrangement uses TRBV6-5 and TRBJ2-7, with 7 positions matching TRBD1. The germline V gene encodes CDR1 MNHEY and CDR2 SVGAGI. The CDR3 covers 14 residues. With 5 bases clipped from V and 0 bases from J, the junction kept 4 bases outside the gene matches.

The chain combines TRBV2 with TRBJ2-7; 7 nucleotides line up with TRBD2. Losses at the gene ends were 3 bases for V and 1 base for J; bases not matched to a gene: 3. CDR1 is SNHLY and CDR2 is FYNNEI in the germline V gene. This CDR3 contains 14 residues. CDR3 nucleotides: TGTGCCAGCAGTGAGGGCGGGAGATCCTACGAGCAGTACTTC. Translated: CASSEGGRSYEQYF.

The chain couples TRBV19 to TRBJ1-6; the D is unclear. CDR3 length: 14 residues. V was cut by 5 bases and J by 8 bases, with 13 bases left in between. The germline V gene has CDR1 LNHDA and CDR2 SQIVND (reference sequence). CDR3 sequence: CASSGREHDSPLHF. DNA of the CDR3: TGTGCCAGTAGTGGACGGGAGCACGATTCACCCCTCCACTTT.

The rearrangement joins TRBV28 to TRBJ2-1; 10 nucleotides match TRBD1. Germline assignment: CDR1 MDHEN and CDR2 SYDVKM. Trimming took 6 bases from V and 6 from J; bases not matched to a gene: 11. This CDR3 region has 16 residues. In DNA, the CDR3 is TGTGCCAGCAGCCCATACGGGACAGGGGCCTTCAATGAGCAGTTCTTC. It translates to CASSPYGTGAFNEQFF. The whole variable domain, filled in from reference TRBV28 and TRBJ2-1, reads DVKVTQSSRYLVKRTGEKVFLECVQDMDHENMFWYRQDPGLGLRLIYFSYDVKMKEKGDIPEGYSVSREKKERFSLILESASTNQTSMYLCASSPYGTGAFNEQFFGPGTRLTVL.

This chain connects TRBV19 to TRBJ2-2, with 7 nucleotides matching TRBD1. Germline V gene lookup returns CDR1 LNHDA and CDR2 SQIVND (reference sequence). Trimming took 7 bases from V and 6 from J; bases not matched to a gene: 14. The CDR3 totals 16 residues. CDR3 amino acids: CASTPTTGFGAGELFF. The CDR3 nucleotides read TGTGCCAGTACCCCCACGACAGGGTTTGGTGCCGGGGAGCTGTTTTTT.

This chain links TRBV19 with TRBJ2-1; TRBD2 matches at 7 bases. The CDR3 length is 15 residues. Germline V gives CDR1 LNHDA, CDR2 SQIVND (reference sequence). V gave up 7 bases and J gave up 6 bases; unmatched junction bases: 12. The CDR3 reads CASTPTGGLLNEQFF. The CDR3, as DNA: TGTGCCAGTACCCCCACCGGGGGACTACTCAATGAGCAGTTCTTC.

This clone was seen a few times. CDR3 sequence (DNA): TGTGCCAGCAGCTTGGGTACGGACAGGAGGACTGAAGCTTTCTTT. This encodes CASSLGTDRRTEAFF. V is TRBV5-4 and J is TRBJ1-1, with 7 bases identical to TRBD1. V gave up 0 bases and J gave up 5 bases; unmatched junction bases: 7. The CDR3 covers 15 residues. Germline CDR1 and CDR2: SGHNT and YYREEE (reference sequence).

The chain uses TRBV10-1 and TRBJ2-1, with a possible D match to TRBD1 (5 bases). CDR1 and CDR2 (germline): WNHNN, SYGVQD (reference sequence). Trimming shortened V by 4 bases and J by 5 bases, and 12 bases separated the two germline ends. The CDR3 length is 14 residues. CDR3 region: CASSGQGWNNEQFF. As DNA, the CDR3 is TGCGCCAGCAGTGGGCAGGGCTGGAACAATGAGCAGTTCTTC.

V gene TRBV5-6 combines with J gene TRBJ2-4; a weak D match, TRBD1 (5 bases). Trimming removed 0 bases from V and 1 base from J, with 8 bases in between. Germline CDR1 SGHDT, CDR2 YYEEEE. This CDR3 contains 15 residues. This chain's CDR3 is CASSLDRRAKNIQYF. CDR3 nucleotides: TGTGCCAGCAGCTTGGACAGGCGGGCCAAAAACATTCAGTACTTC.

The chain is built from TRBV19 and TRBJ2-5; 9 bases are shared with TRBD1. The CDR3 consists of 17 residues. V dropped 0 bases and J dropped 5; count of bases not matched to a gene: 10. Germline CDR1 and CDR2: LNHDA and SQIVND (reference sequence). The CDR3 is CASSIDLFGTGIETQYF. In DNA form, the CDR3 reads TGTGCCAGTAGTATAGATCTATTTGGGACAGGGATTGAGACCCAGTACTTC.

Only a few counts were recorded for this clone. This chain connects TRBV15 to TRBJ1-2; D is uncertain. The CDR3 has 14 residues. In germline, CDR1 is LNHNV, CDR2 YYDKDF (reference sequence). V was clipped by 6 bases and J by 2 bases, with 13 bases between them. The CDR3 sequence is CATSPARGNYGYTF. Written as DNA, the CDR3 is TGTGCCACCAGTCCCGCCCGGGGAAACTATGGCTACACCTTC.

The chain recombines TRBV7-2 with TRBJ2-2, with D possibly TRBD2 on 5 matching bases. The germline CDR1 and CDR2 sequences are SGHTA and FQGNSA. This CDR3 spans 14 amino acids. V was cut by 5 bases and J by 0 bases, with 7 bases left in between. The CDR3 loop reads CASSTSSNTGELFF. The CDR3 DNA reads as TGTGCCAGCAGCACTAGTTCGAACACCGGGGAGCTGTTTTTT.

The V call is TRBV5-4, the J call TRBJ2-5; 8 nucleotides align to TRBD2. This CDR3 is 15 amino acids long. V was pared by 0 bases and J by 1 base, with 2 bases of the junction left unmatched. CDR1 and CDR2 (germline): SGHNT, YYREEE (reference sequence). The CDR3, as DNA: TGTGCCAGCAGCTTGGCCGGGACTAGCCAAGAGACCCAGTACTTC. Protein: CASSLAGTSQETQYF.

The rearrangement uses TRBV19 and TRBJ1-5; maybe TRBD1 (6 bases). This CDR3 has 18 amino acids. Trimming took 1 base from V and 0 from J, leaving 16 bases between them. Germline values: CDR1 LNHDA, CDR2 SQIVND (reference sequence). CDR3 sequence: CASSIGGPQGLSNQPQHF. The DNA of the CDR3 is TGTGCCAGTAGTATAGGTGGCCCACAGGGCCTTAGCAATCAGCCCCAGCATTTT.

The chain uses TRBV6-5 and TRBJ2-3; D not resolved. Germline assignment: CDR1 MNHEY and CDR2 SVGAGI. The CDR3 loop spans 11 amino acids. Trimming pared 8 bases from V and 7 bases from J, leaving 10 bases between. CDR3: CASRIQYTQYF. DNA for the CDR3: TGTGCCAGCCGAATACAGTATACGCAGTATTTT.

The rearrangement joins TRBV10-3 to TRBJ2-2; D perhaps matches TRBD1 (6 bases). This CDR3 comprises 14 residues. Germline V gene sequence: CDR1 ENHRY, CDR2 SYGVKD. Trimming shortened V by 5 bases and J by 2 bases, and 9 bases separated the two germline ends. The CDR3 sequence is CAISQGINTGELFF. CDR3 nucleotide sequence: TGTGCCATCAGTCAGGGGATAAACACCGGGGAGCTGTTTTTT.

This clone was counted a single time. Here the CDR3 reads CASMETRSYGYTF. Written as DNA, the CDR3 is TGTGCCAGCATGGAGACCCGGAGCTATGGCTACACCTTC. The chain combines TRBV2 with TRBJ1-2, with D hard to call. This CDR3 has 13 amino acids. The V and J ends lost 7 bases and 4 bases respectively, with 13 bases between them. CDR1 SNHLY and CDR2 FYNNEI come from the germline V gene.

This sequence joins TRBV7-2 and TRBJ2-1, with D unresolved. The CDR3 contains 12 residues. CDR1 is SGHTA and CDR2 is FQGNSA in the germline V gene. V was trimmed by 6 bases and J by 12 bases, leaving 15 bases between them. The DNA for the CDR3 is TGTGCCAGCAGACAGCCCGCATTGGGGCAGTTCTTC. This gives the protein CASRQPALGQFF.